The 8 T cell receptor beta chains listed next were all sequenced from one sample in a study of control samples from healthy donors and cancer patients. The method was immunoSEQ multiplex PCR; TCRdb's version includes in-frame clones alone and lacks a portion of them. In the table there are around 75,000 clones, over 75% of which are singletons. Sequenced input: blood. The source is a man aged 50-59 years in good health.

V gene TRBV6-4 combines with J gene TRBJ1-6; no reliable D call. The germline CDR1 and CDR2 sequences are MRHNA and SNTAGT. V lost 6 bases, J lost 10 bases, and 16 bases lay in between. The length of the CDR3 is 14 residues. CDR3 nucleotides: TGTGCCAGCAGCGACCAGTATGGGAGGTCACCCCTCCACTTT. Protein sequence: CASSDQYGRSPLHF.

This clone has a handful of counts. The CDR3 loop reads CASSLGGGQGQQETQYF. In DNA, the CDR3 is TGTGCCAGCAGCTTAGGGGGAGGCCAGGGCCAACAAGAGACCCAGTACTTC. The chain has TRBV11-3 and TRBJ2-5, with D possibly TRBD2 on 6 matching bases. The CDR3 extends over 17 amino acids. Germline CDR1 is SGHNT and CDR2 is YENEEA. The V and J ends lost 1 base and 2 bases respectively, with 17 bases between them.

The V and J genes are TRBV24-1 and TRBJ1-2, with TRBD1 as a possible D gene (5 bases). Looked up from germline, CDR1 is KGHDR and CDR2 is SFDVKD. The ends were cut back, 5 bases at V and 2 bases at J, with 8 bases in the middle. The CDR3 is made up of 13 amino acids. The CDR3 sequence is CATSVSGNYGYTF. CDR3 in DNA: TGTGCCACCAGTGTCTCAGGGAACTATGGCTACACCTTC.

The chain uses TRBV24-1 and TRBJ1-5; D not certain. The CDR3 sequence is 14 residues long. V lost 4 bases and J lost 0, with 6 bases in between. CDR1 and CDR2 from the germline V gene are KGHDR and SFDVKD. The CDR3 loop reads CATSEGYSNQPQHF. CDR3 bases: TGTGCCACCAGTGAGGGATATAGCAATCAGCCCCAGCATTTT.

This clone has only a few counts. The chain has TRBV2 and TRBJ2-2, with D unclear. CDR1 is SNHLY and CDR2 is FYNNEI in the germline V gene. The CDR3 sequence is 12 residues long. Trimming took off 0 bases at V and 8 bases at J, with 4 bases between the two ends. CDR3 DNA: TGTGCCAGCAGTGAAGCCTCTGGGGAGCTGTTTTTT. Its protein product is CASSEASGELFF.

The J gene is TRBJ2-1, the V gene TRBV5-8; TRBD2 matches 11 bases. V was pared by 4 bases and J by 9 bases, with 12 bases of the junction left unmatched. The CDR3 totals 16 residues. Germline V CDR1 and CDR2: SGHTS, YDEGEE. CDR3 bases: TGTGCCAGCAGCCCGTTAGCGGGAGGGACCTACGGTGAGCAGTTCTTC. Translated, it gives CASSPLAGGTYGEQFF.

For this clone: Other DNA sequences within the sample encode an identical CDR3. The V call is TRBV28, the J call TRBJ1-6; D might be TRBD1 (5 bases). The CDR3 totals 15 residues. CDR1 and CDR2 from the germline V gene are MDHEN and SYDVKM. The V end was cut by 5 bases, the J end by 0 bases, with 8 bases between. CDR3: CASSTGPSYNSPLHF. The DNA for the CDR3 is TGTGCCAGCAGTACGGGGCCCTCCTATAATTCACCCCTCCACTTT.

The rearrangement links TRBV19 to TRBJ1-1, with D unresolved. The CDR3 has 14 residues. Germline values: CDR1 LNHDA, CDR2 SQIVND (reference sequence). The V gene lost 6 bases and the J gene lost 7 bases, with 18 bases spanning the gap. The CDR3 protein is CASSPEKGVLEAFF. In nucleotides, the CDR3 is TGTGCCAGTAGCCCTGAAAAGGGAGTTCTTGAAGCTTTCTTT.